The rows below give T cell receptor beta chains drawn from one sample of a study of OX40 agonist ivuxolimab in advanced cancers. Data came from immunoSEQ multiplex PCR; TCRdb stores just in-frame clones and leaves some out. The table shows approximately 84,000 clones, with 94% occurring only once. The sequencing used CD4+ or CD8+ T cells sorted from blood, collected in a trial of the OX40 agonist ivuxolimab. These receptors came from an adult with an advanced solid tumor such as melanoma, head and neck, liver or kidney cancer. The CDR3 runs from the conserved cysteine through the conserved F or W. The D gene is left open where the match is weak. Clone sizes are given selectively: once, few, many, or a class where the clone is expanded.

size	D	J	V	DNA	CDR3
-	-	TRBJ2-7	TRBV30	TGTGCCTGGAGTTTAGGGTCCTACGAGCAGTACTTC	CAWSLGSYEQYF
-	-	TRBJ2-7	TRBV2	TGTGCCAGCAGTGAAGCGCGGGTGGGCCTCAAGGCGGGCTACGAGCAGTACTTC	CASSEARVGLKAGYEQYF
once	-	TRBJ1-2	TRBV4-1	TGCGCCAGCAGTCCAAGGGCCGAAGGCACATCTTATGGCTACACCTTC	CASSPRAEGTSYGYTF
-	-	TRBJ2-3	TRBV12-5	TGTGCTAGTGGTGCTAGCACAGATACGCAGTATTTT	CASGASTDTQYF
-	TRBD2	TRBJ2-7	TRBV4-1	TGCGCCAGCAGCCCCGGGACTAGCGGGAGCCGCGAGCAGTACTTC	CASSPGTSGSREQYF
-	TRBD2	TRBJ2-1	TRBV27	TGTGCCAGCAGTCTTAGGGAACCGGGACTAGTCCCCAATGAGCAGTTCTTC	CASSLREPGLVPNEQFF
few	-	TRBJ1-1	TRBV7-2	TGTGCCAGCAGCATCGGACCCGAAGCTTTCTTT	CASSIGPEAFF
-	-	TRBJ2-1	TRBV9	TGTGCCAGCAGCAAGACTGATATCTACAATGAGCAGTTCTTC	CASSKTDIYNEQFF
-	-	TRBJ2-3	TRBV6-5	TGTGCCAGCTCTCTCAGCACAGATACGCAGTATTTT	CASSLSTDTQYF
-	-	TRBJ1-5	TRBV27	TGTGCCAGCAGTTTTCGCGGGGAGGGGCAGCCCCAGCATTTT	CASSFRGEGQPQHF
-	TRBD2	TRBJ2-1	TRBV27	TGTGCCAGCAGTTTCGGAGCGGGGCTACACAATGAGCAGTTCTTC	CASSFGAGLHNEQFF
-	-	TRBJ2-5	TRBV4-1	TGCGCCAGCAGCCAAGGACGCCAGGGGCGCGGGGCGGAAGAGACCCAGTACTTC	CASSQGRQGRGAEETQYF
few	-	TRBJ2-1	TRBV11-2	TGTGCCAGCAGCCGAAGCGGCTACAATGAGCAGTTCTTC	CASSRSGYNEQFF
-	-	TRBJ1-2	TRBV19	TGTGCCAGTAGCACTTCCGGAGGGAACTATGGCTACACCTTC	CASSTSGGNYGYTF
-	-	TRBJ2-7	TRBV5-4	TGTGCCAGCAGCTTCGCAGGGAGTGGCTCCTACGAGCAGTACTTC	CASSFAGSGSYEQYF
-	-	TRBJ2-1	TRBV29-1	TGCAGCGTGTCCGGGACGGAGCAGTTCTTC	CSVSGTEQFF
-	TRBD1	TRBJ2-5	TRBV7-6	TGTGCCAGCAGTTGGACAGGGTCTCAAGAGACCCAGTACTTC	CASSWTGSQETQYF
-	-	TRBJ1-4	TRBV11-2	TGTGCCAGCAGCTTAAGGACAGAACTGTTTTTT	CASSLRTELFF
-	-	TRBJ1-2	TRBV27	TGTGCCAGCAGTCCGGGACTTTTCTATGGCTACACCTTC	CASSPGLFYGYTF
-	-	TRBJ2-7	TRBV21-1	TGTGCCAGCAGCAAAAGGGTCAGCCACGAGCAGTACTTC	CASSKRVSHEQYF
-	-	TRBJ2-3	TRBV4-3	TGCGCCAGCAGACCCTCCCAGTCTAGCACAGATACGCAGTATTTT	CASRPSQSSTDTQYF
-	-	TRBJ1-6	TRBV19	TGTGCCAGTAGTATCGGCGGGAGCTCCTATAATTCACCCCTCCACTTT	CASSIGGSSYNSPLHF
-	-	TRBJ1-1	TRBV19	TGTGCCAGTGTAGGGGCCGACACTGAAGCTTTCTTT	CASVGADTEAFF
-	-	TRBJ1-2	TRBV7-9	TGTGCCAGCAGCTTAGAAACCTTCCGGAGAGGCTATGGCTACACCTTC	CASSLETFRRGYGYTF
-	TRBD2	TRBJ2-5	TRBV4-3	TGCGCCAGCAGCCAAGACGGGCTAGCGGGGGACGAGACCCAGTACTTC	CASSQDGLAGDETQYF
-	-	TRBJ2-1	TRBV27	TGTGCCAGCAGTTTATACAGCGCCACCTACAATGAGCAGTTCTTC	CASSLYSATYNEQFF
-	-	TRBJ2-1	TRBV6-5	TGTGCCAGCAGTTACTCGATCGGACTTAGAAATGAGCAGTTCTTC	CASSYSIGLRNEQFF
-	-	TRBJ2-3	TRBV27	TGTGCCAGCAGCACTACGACTAGAGGGACAGATACGCAGTATTTT	CASSTTTRGTDTQYF
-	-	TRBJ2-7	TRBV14	TGTGCCAGCAGCCGAGGAGGAGGCGAGCAGTACTTC	CASSRGGGEQYF
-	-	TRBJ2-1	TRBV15	TGTGCCACCAGCAGAGAGAGAGTCGGTGAGCAGTTCTTC	CATSRERVGEQFF
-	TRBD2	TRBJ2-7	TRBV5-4	TGTGCCAGCAGCTTGGCCGGGACTAGATTTCTCTACGAGCAGTACTTC	CASSLAGTRFLYEQYF
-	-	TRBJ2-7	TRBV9	TGTGCCAGTCGGGGAGATGGGAACGAGCAGTACTTC	CASRGDGNEQYF
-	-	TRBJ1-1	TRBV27	TGTGCCAGCAGCCTAACTTGGGGGAACACTGAAGCTTTCTTT	CASSLTWGNTEAFF
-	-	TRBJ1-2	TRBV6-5	TGTGCCAGCAGTTATGAACAGGGTAACTATGGCTACACCTTC	CASSYEQGNYGYTF
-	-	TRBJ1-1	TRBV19	TGTGCCAGTAGTATCCTATTAATGTGGGGCAGAGTCTACACTGAAGCTTTCTTT	CASSILLMWGRVYTEAFF
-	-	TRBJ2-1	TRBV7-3	TGTGCCAGCAGCTTAAACAGGAGGAATGAGCAGTTCTTC	CASSLNRRNEQFF
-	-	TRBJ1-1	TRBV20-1	TGCAGTGCTCCCTACAGCCTTGAAGCTTTCTTT	CSAPYSLEAFF
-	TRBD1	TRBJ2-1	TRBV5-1	TGCGCCAGCAGCCCGCCGGACAGGGGCGCCTACAATGAGCAGTTCTTC	CASSPPDRGAYNEQFF
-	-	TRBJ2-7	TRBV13	TGTGCCAGCAGCTTAGAGGGCGGAAACTCCTACGAGCAGTACTTC	CASSLEGGNSYEQYF
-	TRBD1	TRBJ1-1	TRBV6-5	TGTGCCAGCAGACTCTCAAAAACAGGGGGCACTGAAGCTTTCTTT	CASRLSKTGGTEAFF
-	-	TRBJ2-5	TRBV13	TGTGCCAGCAGCTTAAGGCTCCAAGAGACCCAGTACTTC	CASSLRLQETQYF
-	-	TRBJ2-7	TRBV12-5	TGTGCTAGTGGTTTGGACCGGGACTACGAGCAGTACTTC	CASGLDRDYEQYF
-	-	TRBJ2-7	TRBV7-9	TGTGCCAGCAGCTTAGCAGCGGCAAGCTACGAGCAGTACTTC	CASSLAAASYEQYF
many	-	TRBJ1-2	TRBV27	TGTGCCAGCAGTCCCACTAGGGGAGGAAACTATGGCTACACCTTC	CASSPTRGGNYGYTF
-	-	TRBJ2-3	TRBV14	TGTGCCAGCAGCCAAGAAGAGGGGTTCCCCCCCACAGATACGCAGTATTTT	CASSQEEGFPPTDTQYF
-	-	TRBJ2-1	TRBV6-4	TGTGCCAGCAGTCCGGGCCTAAACAATGAGCAGTTCTTC	CASSPGLNNEQFF
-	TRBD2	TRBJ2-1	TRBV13	TGTGCCAGCAGCCTGAGCGGGGGGCCCTCCTACAATGAGCAGTTCTTC	CASSLSGGPSYNEQFF
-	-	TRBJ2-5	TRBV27	TGTGCCAGCAGTTTTCTGGGGGCCCAAGAGACCCAGTACTTC	CASSFLGAQETQYF
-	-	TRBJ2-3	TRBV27	TGTGCCAGCAGTTTAGGGGCAGGGACAGATACGCAGTATTTT	CASSLGAGTDTQYF
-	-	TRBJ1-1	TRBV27	TGTGCCAGCAGTTTAAGCTCCGCCTGGACTGAAGCTTTCTTT	CASSLSSAWTEAFF
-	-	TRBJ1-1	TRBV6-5	TGTGCCAGCAGTTACTCGTCTACACTGACTTTCTTT	CASSYSSTLTFF
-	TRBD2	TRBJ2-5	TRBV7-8	TGTGCCAGCAGCTTAGGGGGGGGTGCGCAGGGATGGGAGACCCAGTACTTC	CASSLGGGAQGWETQYF
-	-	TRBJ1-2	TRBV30	TGTGCCTGGAGTGGTCCATATGGCTACACCTTC	CAWSGPYGYTF